This entry lists 14 T cell receptor beta chains sequenced from one sample in a study of T cell repertoires in cytomegalovirus infection. In TCRdb, the reads were re-called with MiXCR into one record per CDR3 protein. The profile covers about 180,000 distinct CDR3 sequences, with roughly 20% appearing a single time and 20% to 30% taken by the ten largest. No cognate antigen is known for these TCRs. The material sequenced was CD8+ T cells from cultured PBMCs, taken from culture after CMV antigen stimulation. The receptor set was obtained from a human donor in good health (CMV status not recorded). Some clones in this sample may be carry-over from other donors' samples.

The gene calls are TRBV12-3 or TRBV12-4 and TRBJ2-7; 11 nucleotides agree with TRBD2. Germline trimming cut 6 bases from V and 1 base from J; bases unmatched to any gene: 5. The CDR3 is 15 residues long. In DNA, the CDR3 is TGTGCCAGCAGAGCCGGGACTAGCGGTTCCTACGAGCAGTACTTC. Its translation is CASRAGTSGSYEQYF.

This clonotype was seen only a few times. The rearrangement links TRBV27 to TRBJ1-5, with no clear D. The V end was cut by 5 bases, the J end by 3 bases, with 11 bases between. The germline V gene has CDR1 MNHEY and CDR2 SMNVEV (reference sequence). The CDR3 contains 14 residues. This CDR3 reads CASSPRAFNQPQHF. CDR3 coding DNA: TGTGCCAGCAGTCCCCGGGCCTTCAATCAGCCCCAGCATTTT.

This rearrangement joins TRBV11-2 to TRBJ2-4; tentatively, D is TRBD1 (5 bases). The V and J ends lost 3 bases and 2 bases respectively, with 11 bases between them. The germline V gene encodes CDR1 SGHAT and CDR2 FQNNGV. The CDR3 spans 15 residues. The CDR3 region is CASSFGRDTKNIQYF. DNA of the CDR3: TGTGCCAGCAGCTTCGGCAGGGATACCAAAAACATTCAGTACTTC. The whole variable domain, filled in from reference TRBV11-2 and TRBJ2-4, reads EAGVAQSPRYKIIEKRQSVAFWCNPISGHATLYWYQQILGQGPKLLIQFQNNGVVDDSQLPKDRFSAERLKGVDSTLKIQPAKLEDSAVYLCASSFGRDTKNIQYFGAGTRLSVL.

The V call is TRBV11-2, the J call TRBJ2-7, with 8 bases matching TRBD1. The CDR3 covers 14 residues. Trimming cost V 3 bases and J 4 bases; bases outside gene matches: 5. The germline CDR1 and CDR2 sequences are SGHAT and FQNNGV. The CDR3 is CASSFGRGQYEQYF. The CDR3 DNA follows: TGTGCCAGCAGCTTTGGCAGGGGGCAGTACGAGCAGTACTTC.

This clonotype occurred a few times. The genes are TRBV7-6 and TRBJ2-7, with 10 bases lining up with TRBD1. Unmatched junction bases numbered 9, after V lost 5 bases and J lost 2 bases. Per the germline V gene, CDR1 is SGHVS and CDR2 is FNYEAQ. The CDR3 is 16 amino acids. The CDR3 DNA reads TGTGCCAGCAGCCCCGGACAGGGGGGGTCCGCCTACGAGCAGTACTTC. Translated, it gives CASSPGQGGSAYEQYF.

This chain uses TRBV7-3 with TRBJ1-1, with TRBD1 matching 10 bases. The CDR3 is 16 amino acids. Germline V gene data show CDR1 as SGHTA and CDR2 as FQGTGA. Trimming took 4 bases from V and 3 from J; bases not matched to a gene: 8. The CDR3: CASSSTGQGEYTEAFF. CDR3 nucleotides: TGTGCCAGCAGCTCAACCGGACAGGGGGAGTACACTGAAGCTTTCTTT.

The sample holds many counts of this clonotype. As DNA, the CDR3 is TGCGCCAGCAGCCAAGATGTCCGACAGGGGTTTGTCTACGAGCAGTACTTC. Translated, it gives CASSQDVRQGFVYEQYF. This chain connects TRBV4-3 to TRBJ2-7, with 8 bases lining up with TRBD1. This CDR3 is built from 17 residues. V shed 0 bases, J shed 3 bases, and the junction held 10 bases outside the gene matches. Germline V gives CDR1 LGHNA, CDR2 YSLEER.

This chain uses TRBV7-9 with TRBJ1-4; D may be TRBD1 (5 bases). Germline V gene data show CDR1 as SEHNR and CDR2 as FQNEAQ (reference sequence). The CDR3 loop spans 15 amino acids. V was pared by 6 bases and J by 2 bases, with 13 bases between. CDR3 in amino acids: CASSIRDYTNEKLFF. DNA of the CDR3: TGTGCCAGCAGTATTCGGGACTACACTAATGAAAAACTGTTTTTT. Full variable domain (missing parts from reference TRBV7-9 and TRBJ1-4): DTGVSQNPRHKITKRGQNVTFRCDPISEHNRLYWYRQTLGQGPEFLTYFQNEAQLEKSRLLSDRFSAERPKGSFSTLEIQRTEQGDSAMYLCASSIRDYTNEKLFFGSGTQLSVL.

This clonotype has only a few counts. The V gene is TRBV7-8, the J gene TRBJ2-3, with D tentatively TRBD2 (6 bases). The V end was cut by 2 bases, the J end by 6 bases, with 18 bases between. Germline V gene sequence: CDR1 SGHVS, CDR2 FQNEAQ. This CDR3 is 16 amino acids long. CDR3 DNA sequence: TGTGCCAGCAGCTTAAAGGAGCGGGTCACGGGGGATACGCAGTATTTT. Its protein is CASSLKERVTGDTQYF.

The rearrangement uses TRBV12-3 or TRBV12-4 and TRBJ2-1, with a weak D call TRBD2 (5 bases). The V gene lost 2 bases and the J gene lost 2 bases, with 7 bases spanning the gap. The CDR3 runs 14 residues. CDR3 DNA sequence: TGTGCCAGCAGTTTAAGCGGAACCTACAATGAGCAGTTCTTC. It is translated as CASSLSGTYNEQFF.

This clonotype has only a few counts. The rearrangement uses TRBV6-5 and TRBJ1-5; D ambiguous. V was clipped by 4 bases and J by 0 bases, with 7 bases between them. The CDR3 is 14 amino acids. Germline V lookup: CDR1 MNHEY, CDR2 SVGAGI. CDR3 DNA: TGTGCCAGCAGTTCCTCGCATAGCAATCAGCCCCAGCATTTT. It yields the protein CASSSSHSNQPQHF.

This chain connects TRBV7-6 to TRBJ1-1; 7 bases fit TRBD1. J was trimmed by 5 bases and V by 4 bases; bases with no gene match: 10. The CDR3 sequence is 15 residues long. Per the germline V gene, CDR1 is SGHVS and CDR2 is FNYEAQ. The CDR3: CASSSPRGERTEAFF. The CDR3 DNA is TGTGCCAGCAGCTCCCCCAGGGGGGAACGGACTGAAGCTTTCTTT.

V usage is TRBV7-3 and J usage is TRBJ2-1; the match to TRBD2 covers 7 bases. The junction had 10 bases not matched to a gene; V was cut back by 4 bases and J by 7 bases. The CDR3 loop spans 15 amino acids. Germline V gene lookup returns CDR1 SGHTA and CDR2 FQGTGA. The chain's CDR3 is CASSSPPAGINEQFF. The CDR3 DNA is TGTGCCAGCAGCTCCCCCCCAGCGGGAATAAATGAGCAGTTCTTC.

This clonotype was detected only a few times. This chain links TRBV6-2 or TRBV6-3 with TRBJ2-2, with 8 bases matching TRBD1. Germline assignment: CDR1 MNHEY and CDR2 SVGEGT. This CDR3 is built from 15 residues. Trimming at V came to 4 bases and at J to 0 bases, leaving 1 base not matched to a gene. The CDR3 region has the DNA TGTGCCAGCAGTTCGACAGGGGCGAACACCGGGGAGCTGTTTTTT. As protein: CASSSTGANTGELFF.